These 27 T cell receptor beta chains share one sample of origin, sequenced in a study of control samples from healthy donors and cancer patients. Generated by immunoSEQ multiplex PCR, the TCRdb table keeps only in-frame clones and is missing some. The repertoire holds about 220,000 clones, with roughly 94% as singletons. Sequenced sample: blood. All receptors come from a man aged 50-59 years in good health.

J is TRBJ2-3 and V is TRBV3-1 (or the pseudogene TRBV3-2); TRBD1 aligns across 9 bases. The CDR3 runs to 15 residues. Germline-derived CDR1 and CDR2 are LGHDT and YNNKEL (reference sequence). Losses at the gene ends were 2 bases for V and 3 bases for J; bases not matched to a gene: 3. The CDR3 spells CASSQTQGATDTQYF. The CDR3 bases are TGTGCCAGCAGCCAAACACAGGGGGCTACAGATACGCAGTATTTT.

The chain combines TRBV11-2 with TRBJ1-4; D is unresolved. V was clipped by 5 bases and J by 0 bases, with 10 bases between them. The CDR3 sequence is 15 residues long. Germline V lookup: CDR1 SGHAT, CDR2 FQNNGV. The CDR3, as DNA: TGTGCCAGCAGCCCGCTTGGGGCAACTAATGAAAAACTGTTTTTT. This translates into CASSPLGATNEKLFF.

As for this clone: One end of the junction does not line up with germline, which may come from a read error. The V gene is TRBV29-1, the J gene TRBJ2-6; D might be TRBD1 (5 bases). Germline V gene sequence: CDR1 SQVTM, CDR2 ANQGSEA. The CDR3 runs to 13 residues. In DNA form, the CDR3 reads TGCAGCGCTCGGTTCTCTGGGGCCAACGTCCTGGCTTTC. Its translation is CSARFSGANVLAF.

The J gene is TRBJ2-5, the V gene TRBV5-8; a possible D gene is TRBD1 (6 bases). The V end was cut by 1 base, the J end by 3 bases, with 13 bases between. Germline V gives CDR1 SGHTS, CDR2 YDEGEE. CDR3 length: 15 residues. In DNA form, the CDR3 reads TGTGCCAGCAGCTTGTATGGACAGAGCGAAGAGACCCAGTACTTC. This codes for CASSLYGQSEETQYF.

The chain links TRBV19 to TRBJ1-1; weak D call: TRBD1 (6 bases). Germline values: CDR1 LNHDA, CDR2 SQIVND (reference sequence). With 7 bases removed from V and 5 bases from J, the gap between germline ends came to 20 bases. The CDR3 sequence is 15 residues long. Written as DNA, the CDR3 is TGTGCCAGTACTACAGGGCGGGGTTCAGGGACTGAAGCTTTCTTT. Its translation: CASTTGRGSGTEAFF.

The chain is built from TRBV6-1 and TRBJ1-4; 7 bases align to TRBD1. The junction had 2 bases not matched to a gene; V was cut back by 1 base and J by 0 bases. Germline V gene data show CDR1 as MNHNS and CDR2 as SASEGT. The CDR3 has 16 amino acids. CDR3 bases: TGTGCCAGCAGTGAAGTAACAGGGGCAACTAATGAAAAACTGTTTTTT. This sequence encodes CASSEVTGATNEKLFF.

The chain combines TRBV7-6 with TRBJ1-6; D may be TRBD1 (5 bases). The CDR3 spans 16 residues. Trimming shortened V by 2 bases and J by 8 bases, and 16 bases separated the two germline ends. The V gene's germline CDR1 is SGHVS and CDR2 FNYEAQ. The CDR3 coding sequence is TGTGCCAGCAGCTTAAGCCGGGACCTTCTCCATTCACCCCTCCACTTT. It yields the protein CASSLSRDLLHSPLHF.

This chain joins TRBV3-1 (or the pseudogene TRBV3-2) and TRBJ1-2; maybe TRBD1 (6 bases). V lost 5 bases to trimming and J lost 6 bases, with 16 bases between them. This CDR3 region has 14 residues. Germline values: CDR1 LGHDT, CDR2 YNNKEL (reference sequence). The DNA of the CDR3 is TGTGCCAGCAGCGGACGACAGGATAGCAATGGCTACACCTTC. Protein sequence: CASSGRQDSNGYTF.

The chain combines TRBV3-1 (or the pseudogene TRBV3-2) with TRBJ1-5; maybe TRBD1 (5 bases). V lost 1 base and J lost 4, with 14 bases in between. CDR3 size: 16 residues. Germline V lookup: CDR1 LGHDT, CDR2 YNNKEL (reference sequence). CDR3 loop: CASSQGQGVGNQPQHF. Here the CDR3 DNA reads TGTGCCAGCAGCCAAGGTCAAGGGGTGGGGAATCAGCCCCAGCATTTT.

This chain uses TRBV4-2 with TRBJ2-1; D possibly matches TRBD1 or TRBD2 (5 bases each). In germline, CDR1 is LGHNA, CDR2 YNFKEQ. V gave up 3 bases and J gave up 8 bases, with 23 bases separating them. The CDR3 is 17 amino acids. CDR3 residues: CASSQRSGAAVRDEQFF. CDR3 DNA sequence: TGTGCCAGCAGCCAGCGATCCGGGGCCGCGGTGAGAGATGAGCAGTTCTTC.

The chain recombines TRBV12-3 or TRBV12-4 with TRBJ1-2; TRBD1 aligns across 7 bases. V lost 7 bases and J lost 8; bases outside the gene matches: 7. This CDR3 has 12 amino acids. This CDR3 reads CASIGGTEGYTF. CDR3 coding DNA: TGTGCCAGCATTGGGGGGACAGAAGGCTACACCTTC.

The CDR3 sequence: CASFRGSDSSVAFF. For the CDR3, the DNA is TGTGCCAGCTTCAGGGGGTCAGACAGCTCGGTAGCTTTCTTT. V is TRBV27 and J is TRBJ1-1; 7 positions agree with TRBD1. This CDR3 comprises 14 residues. V was pared by 8 bases and J by 10 bases, with 16 bases of the junction left unmatched. Germline V lookup: CDR1 MNHEY, CDR2 SMNVEV (reference sequence).

V and J are TRBV12-3 or TRBV12-4 and TRBJ1-2, with no clear D. CDR3 length: 11 amino acids. V lost 1 base to trimming and J lost 6 bases, with 3 bases between them. The CDR3 protein is CASSLVDGYTF. CDR3 sequence (DNA): TGTGCCAGCAGTTTAGTTGATGGCTACACCTTC.

The J gene is TRBJ2-1, the V gene TRBV7-9; TRBD1 is a possible D gene (6 bases). V shed 3 bases and J shed 8 bases, with 17 bases lying between them. Germline V gives CDR1 SEHNR, CDR2 FQNEAQ (reference sequence). The CDR3 is 15 amino acids. The CDR3 reads CASSLEQGVFDEQFF. CDR3 in DNA: TGTGCCAGCAGCTTGGAACAGGGTGTGTTCGATGAGCAGTTCTTC.

The J gene is TRBJ2-7, the V gene TRBV13; D possibly uses TRBD1 or TRBD2 (6 bases each). This CDR3 spans 16 amino acids. CDR1 is PRHDT, CDR2 FYEKMQ, per germline (reference sequence). Between the trimmed V and J ends, which lost 2 bases and 0 bases, there was a span of 14 bases. CDR3 in DNA: TGTGCCAGCAGCTTATACGGGGGCCGACCCTCCTACGAGCAGTACGTC. This gives the protein CASSLYGGRPSYEQYV.

The genes are TRBV19 and TRBJ1-6; TRBD1 matches 8 bases. The J segment lost 9 bases and the V segment lost 5 bases, leaving 6 bases of the junction unmatched. This CDR3 spans 14 amino acids. The V gene's germline CDR1 is LNHDA and CDR2 SQIVND (reference sequence). The CDR3 protein is CASSAGQVASPLHF. CDR3 DNA: TGTGCCAGTAGTGCGGGACAGGTGGCTTCACCCCTCCACTTT.

The genes are TRBV9 and TRBJ2-3, with 16 nucleotides matching TRBD2. V shed 4 bases and J 1 base; nucleotides not matched to a gene: 3. This CDR3 comprises 17 residues. CDR1 and CDR2 from the germline V gene are SGDLS and YYNGEE. The CDR3 DNA reads as TGTGCCAGCAGCCCGGGACTAGCGGGGGGGGGCACAGATACGCAGTATTTT. Its translation is CASSPGLAGGGTDTQYF.

The genes are TRBV2 and TRBJ2-6, with no clear D. Trimming pared 5 bases from V and 6 bases from J, leaving 20 bases between. CDR1 is SNHLY and CDR2 is FYNNEI in the germline V gene. The length of the CDR3 is 17 residues. Written as DNA, the CDR3 is TGTGCCAGCAGTACCTATTTTGACGGCAGCATGGCCAACGTCCTGACTTTC. Its protein product is CASSTYFDGSMANVLTF.

The chain has TRBV15 and TRBJ1-1; D gene uncertain. This CDR3 has 13 residues. In germline, CDR1 is LNHNV, CDR2 YYDKDF (reference sequence). V lost 1 base and J lost 4, with 7 bases in between. CDR3: CATSRVESTEAFF. The CDR3 coding sequence is TGTGCCACCAGCAGAGTGGAGAGCACTGAAGCTTTCTTT.

The chain links TRBV19 to TRBJ1-3; D is ambiguous. Germline assignment: CDR1 LNHDA and CDR2 SQIVND (reference sequence). The CDR3 has 15 amino acids. V dropped 9 bases and J dropped 3 bases, with 18 bases sitting between them. CDR3 sequence reads: CASKDRRGSGNTIYF. CDR3 DNA: TGTGCCAGCAAGGACCGTCGGGGAAGTGGAAACACCATATATTTT.

This chain uses TRBV12-3 or TRBV12-4 with TRBJ1-5; no definite D call. The V end lost 6 bases, the J end lost 6 bases, and 12 bases lay between the germline ends. The CDR3 contains 13 residues. The CDR3 is CASSPRTSQPQHF. The CDR3 DNA follows: TGTGCCAGCAGCCCTCGGACCTCTCAGCCCCAGCATTTT.

The genes are TRBV2 and TRBJ2-3, with D unclear. Deletions cut 5 bases from V and 5 bases from J, with 11 bases between. CDR1 is SNHLY and CDR2 is FYNNEI in the germline V gene. The CDR3 covers 13 residues. CDR3 coding DNA: TGTGCCAGCAGTTTACGGGTCAAAGATACGCAGTATTTT. Amino acids: CASSLRVKDTQYF.

This chain uses TRBV7-2 with TRBJ1-6; D remains ambiguous. CDR1 and CDR2 from the germline V gene are SGHTA and FQGNSA. Trimming pared 6 bases from V and 6 bases from J, leaving 9 bases between. The CDR3 totals 13 residues. The CDR3: CASSPYTNSPLHF. Here the CDR3 DNA reads TGTGCCAGCAGTCCCTATACTAATTCACCCCTCCACTTT.

The rearrangement uses TRBV28 and TRBJ1-4, with 12 bases matching TRBD1. Germline V gene lookup returns CDR1 MDHEN and CDR2 SYDVKM. Unmatched junction bases numbered 14, after V lost 6 bases and J lost 3 bases. This CDR3 comprises 19 residues. The CDR3 bases are TGTGCCAGCAGCCCTATTGGGACAGGGGGCGCGTTAGCTAATGAAAAACTGTTTTTT. Protein sequence: CASSPIGTGGALANEKLFF.

This clone was seen a single time. The chain couples TRBV6-5 to TRBJ2-5; 7 positions agree with TRBD2. The V gene end was trimmed by 5 bases and the J gene end by 5 bases; junction bases not matched to a gene: 5. CDR1 is MNHEY and CDR2 is SVGAGI in the germline V gene. CDR3 length: 13 residues. CDR3 sequence (DNA): TGTGCCAGCAGTAGCGGGGCCCAGGAGACCCAGTACTTC. Its protein product is CASSSGAQETQYF.

The chain links TRBV29-1 to TRBJ2-1, with D possibly being TRBD2 (5 bases). CDR3 size: 13 residues. V lost 7 bases and J 1 base, leaving 11 bases between the germline ends. Germline V gives CDR1 SQVTM, CDR2 ANQGSEA. The CDR3 DNA sequence: TGCAGCGGGAGAGGGCTTTCCTACAATGAGCAGTTCTTC. Its protein product is CSGRGLSYNEQFF.

V is TRBV7-3 and J is TRBJ2-1; D might be TRBD2 (5 bases). The CDR3 loop spans 13 amino acids. Trimming shortened V by 1 base and J by 6 bases, and 7 bases separated the two germline ends. Germline CDR1 and CDR2: SGHTA and FQGTGA. This CDR3 is CASSLIAGNEQFF. DNA for the CDR3: TGTGCCAGCAGCTTAATCGCGGGCAATGAGCAGTTCTTC.